The rows below give T cell receptor beta chains drawn from one sample of a study of Graves' ophthalmopathy and Graves' hyperthyroidism. TCRdb re-analysed the multiplex PCR reads in MiXCR, keeping a single row per CDR3 protein. The sample consists of about 620,000 distinct CDR3 sequences, about 20% of them appearing once. Specimen: peripheral blood. These receptors were collected from a woman in her late teens or twenties with stable Graves' hyperthyroidism. Some clones in this sample may be carry-over from other donors' samples. The CDR3 runs from the conserved cysteine through the conserved F or W. The order of the fields is D gene, J gene, clone size, V gene, CDR3 protein, CDR3 DNA. The D gene is left open where the match is weak. A row's size may be missing; if present it is once, few, many or a size class.

D: TRBD2; J: TRBJ2-7; size: few; V: TRBV6-1; CDR3: CASSTTGGTYEQYF; DNA: TGTGCCAGCAGTACAACGGGAGGCACCTACGAGCAGTACTTC
D: TRBD1; J: TRBJ2-5; size: many; V: TRBV25-1; CDR3: CASSEYIGGTGFQETQYF; DNA: TGTGCCAGCAGTGAATATATAGGAGGGACAGGCTTCCAAGAGACCCAGTACTTC
D: -; J: TRBJ1-2; size: -; V: TRBV15; CDR3: CATSRVRTPSYGYTF; DNA: TGTGCCACCAGCAGAGTAAGAACGCCAAGCTATGGCTACACCTTC
D: -; J: TRBJ1-1; size: few; V: TRBV5-6; CDR3: CASGRYTEAFF; DNA: TGTGCCAGCGGACGATACACTGAAGCTTTCTTT
D: -; J: TRBJ2-7; size: many; V: TRBV30; CDR3: CAWTGFSYEQYF; DNA: TGTGCCTGGACGGGGTTTTCCTACGAGCAGTACTTC
D: -; J: TRBJ1-6; size: many; V: TRBV5-6; CDR3: CASSLRATGRGGNSPLHF; DNA: TGTGCCAGCAGCCTCCGAGCGACAGGAAGGGGCGGAAATTCACCCCTCCACTTT
D: TRBD2; J: TRBJ2-5; size: once; V: TRBV4-2; CDR3: CASSHPPVGGEETQYF; DNA: TGTGCCAGCAGCCATCCCCCGGTCGGGGGGGAAGAGACCCAGTACTTC
D: TRBD2; J: TRBJ2-7; size: -; V: TRBV13; CDR3: CASRNAGDEQYF; DNA: TGTGCCAGCAGAAATGCGGGGGACGAGCAGTACTTC
D: -; J: TRBJ2-7; size: -; V: TRBV12-3/TRBV12-4; CDR3: CASSAGGGAGSSEQYF; DNA: TGTGCCAGCAGTGCAGGAGGTGGGGCGGGGAGCAGCGAGCAGTACTTC
D: -; J: TRBJ1-1; size: many; V: TRBV30; CDR3: CAWSQPNTEAFF; DNA: TGTGCCTGGAGTCAACCGAACACTGAAGCTTTCTTT
D: TRBD1; J: TRBJ1-2; size: -; V: TRBV6-1; CDR3: CASSDRTGNGYTF; DNA: TGTGCCAGCAGTGATCGGACAGGGAATGGCTACACCTTC
D: TRBD1; J: TRBJ2-5; size: many; V: TRBV6-1; CDR3: CASHGPTGDQETQYF; DNA: TGTGCCAGCCACGGACCGACAGGGGACCAAGAGACCCAGTACTTC
D: TRBD2; J: TRBJ2-7; size: -; V: TRBV5-1; CDR3: CASSSGLAGALYEQYF; DNA: TGCGCCAGCAGCTCCGGACTAGCGGGGGCCCTCTACGAGCAGTACTTC
D: TRBD1; J: TRBJ1-5; size: many; V: TRBV20-1; CDR3: CSARRGQDNQPQHF; DNA: TGCAGTGCTAGACGGGGACAGGACAATCAGCCCCAGCATTTT
D: TRBD1; J: TRBJ2-2; size: many; V: TRBV6-2/TRBV6-3; CDR3: CASSSPGQGGNTGELFF; DNA: TGTGCCAGCAGTTCCCCTGGACAGGGGGGTAACACCGGGGAGCTGTTTTTT
D: -; J: TRBJ1-3; size: many; V: TRBV6-5; CDR3: CASSYLEGPNSGNTIYF; DNA: TGTGCCAGCAGTTATCTTGAGGGACCGAACTCTGGAAACACCATATATTTT
D: -; J: TRBJ1-6; size: -; V: TRBV30; CDR3: CAWQGVRNPPLHF; DNA: TGTGCCTGGCAGGGAGTCCGTAATCCACCCCTCCACTTT
D: -; J: TRBJ1-1; size: many; V: TRBV4-1; CDR3: CASSQDEQNTEAFF; DNA: TGCGCCAGCAGCCAAGACGAACAGAACACTGAAGCTTTCTTT
D: -; J: TRBJ1-2; size: -; V: TRBV12-3/TRBV12-4; CDR3: CASSEVQGFYGYTF; DNA: TGTGCCAGCAGTGAAGTCCAGGGTTTCTATGGCTACACCTTC
D: -; J: TRBJ2-7; size: many; V: TRBV15; CDR3: CATSSGYEQYF; DNA: TGTGCCACCAGCAGCGGCTACGAGCAGTACTTC
D: TRBD2; J: TRBJ2-4; size: many; V: TRBV11-2; CDR3: CASSLGRVGGKNIQYF; DNA: TGTGCCAGCAGCTTGGGCCGAGTGGGGGGGAAAAACATTCAGTACTTC
D: -; J: TRBJ1-1; size: many; V: TRBV12-3/TRBV12-4; CDR3: CASSRHWGGRSNTEAFF; DNA: TGTGCCAGCAGCAGACACTGGGGGGGCAGGAGTAACACTGAAGCTTTCTTT
D: TRBD1; J: TRBJ2-5; size: -; V: TRBV12-3/TRBV12-4; CDR3: CASRQLDRGLNQETQYF; DNA: TGTGCCAGCAGGCAACTGGACAGGGGCCTTAATCAAGAGACCCAGTACTTC
D: -; J: TRBJ2-2; size: many; V: TRBV6-5; CDR3: CASSYGRSNTGELFF; DNA: TGTGCCAGCAGTTACGGTCGATCGAACACCGGGGAGCTGTTTTTT
D: -; J: TRBJ2-5; size: many; V: TRBV20-1; CDR3: CSAFQGTQETQYF; DNA: TGCAGTGCCTTCCAGGGGACACAAGAGACCCAGTACTTC
D: -; J: TRBJ1-1; size: many; V: TRBV7-9; CDR3: CASSLDGTATEAFF; DNA: TGTGCCAGCAGCTTAGATGGCACAGCCACTGAAGCTTTCTTT
D: -; J: TRBJ1-2; size: many; V: TRBV27; CDR3: CASTGDGYTF; DNA: TGTGCCAGCACCGGAGATGGCTACACCTTC